This T cell receptor (beta chain) was recorded in a study of T cells in Graves' hyperthyroidism and ophthalmopathy. Note on this clonotype: Antigen: not known.

On the basis of clinical symptoms, serum thyroxine and TRAb, thyroid ultrasound and orbital computed tomography, diagnoses were made. Amplification yielded TCR beta CDR3 regions, with RNA transcripts as the source. With the HTBI primer set, the TCR CDR3 went through a first round of RT-PCR. TCRdb independently ran MiXCR on the multiplex PCR reads; one entry per CDR3 protein. The sample records 800,000 or so distinct CDR3 sequences, around 39% being singletons. Per germline, CDR1 DFQATT and CDR2 SNEGSKA (reference sequence). This CDR3 has 14 amino acids. General observations from the study: Ophthalmopathy could be told apart from stable hyperthyroidism with a 13 V-J model.

The chain recombines TRBV20-1 with TRBJ2-7, with 10 bases lining up with TRBD1. The tail of the sequence fits TRBJ2-5 better, so the J call may be wrong. This clonotype was obtained from a young man with Graves' hyperthyroidism. The specimen was blood. The CDR3 region is CSASGTGAGETQYF. The CDR3 DNA follows: TGCAGTGCTAGCGGGACAGGGGCGGGGGAGACCCAGTACTTC.